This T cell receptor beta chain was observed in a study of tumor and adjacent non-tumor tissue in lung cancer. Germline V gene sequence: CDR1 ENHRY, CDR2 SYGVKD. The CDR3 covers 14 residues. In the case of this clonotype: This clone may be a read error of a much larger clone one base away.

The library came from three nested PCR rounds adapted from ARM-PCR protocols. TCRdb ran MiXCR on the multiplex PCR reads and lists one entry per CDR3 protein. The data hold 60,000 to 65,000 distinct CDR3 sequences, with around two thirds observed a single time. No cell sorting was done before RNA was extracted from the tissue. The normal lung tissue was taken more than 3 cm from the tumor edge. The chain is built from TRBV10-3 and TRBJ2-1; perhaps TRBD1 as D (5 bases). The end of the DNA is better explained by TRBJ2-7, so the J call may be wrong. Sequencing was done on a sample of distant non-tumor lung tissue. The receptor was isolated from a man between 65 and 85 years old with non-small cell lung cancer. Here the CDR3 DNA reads TGTGCCATTTCTTCAGGGTCGACCTACAATGAGCAGTACTTC. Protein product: CAISSGSTYNEQYF.